The 25 T cell receptor beta chains below were found in one sample sequenced in a study of T-cell memory formation after mild COVID-19. TCRdb reprocessed the 5' RACE reads with MiXCR, giving one entry per CDR3 protein. The data show approximately 260,000 distinct CDR3 sequences, approximately 15% seen once. Sequenced: PBMCs or a T cell subset sorted from them (not recorded which). These receptors were taken from a man younger than 30 who had mild COVID-19 (a few samples of this study predate the infection). Cell type and time point are not known.

J is TRBJ2-5 and V is TRBV30; 7 bases match TRBD2. Germline V gene lookup returns CDR1 GTSNPN and CDR2 SVGIG (reference sequence). Losses at the gene ends were 2 bases for V and 5 bases for J; bases not matched to a gene: 5. The CDR3 runs to 13 residues. CDR3 coding DNA: TGTGCCTGGAGTAGCGGGAACGATGAGACCCAGTACTTC. It codes for CAWSSGNDETQYF. Variable domain in full (rest from reference TRBV30 and TRBJ2-5): SQTIHQWPATLVQPVGSPLSLECTVEGTSNPNLYWYRQAAGRGLQLLFYSVGIGQISSEVPQNLSASRPQDRQFILSSKKLLLSDSGFYLCAWSSGNDETQYFGPGTRLLVL.

This clonotype was recorded a few times. The chain is built from TRBV7-9 and TRBJ1-1; TRBD1 matches at 10 bases. V dropped 5 bases and J dropped 0; count of bases not matched to a gene: 9. CDR1 SEHNR and CDR2 FQNEAQ come from the germline V gene (reference sequence). The CDR3 runs to 17 residues. CDR3 amino acids: CASSPPGQGTLNTEAFF. The CDR3, as DNA: TGTGCCAGCAGCCCGCCGGGACAGGGGACCTTGAACACTGAAGCTTTCTTT.

The rearrangement uses TRBV5-1 and TRBJ1-4; D may be TRBD1 (6 bases). Trimming removed 4 bases from V and 1 base from J, with 11 bases in between. Looked up from germline, CDR1 is SGHRS and CDR2 is YFSETQ. The CDR3 extends over 15 amino acids. The CDR3 reads CASSPRQETNEKLFF. The CDR3 coding sequence is TGCGCCAGCAGCCCCCGACAGGAAACTAATGAAAAACTGTTTTTT.

This clonotype came up many times. This chain links TRBV12-3 or TRBV12-4 with TRBJ2-3; maybe TRBD2 (6 bases). The CDR3 runs to 14 residues. Trimming removed 5 bases from V and 3 bases from J, with 12 bases in between. CDR3 coding DNA: TGTGCCAGCAGTAAGCGGGCCTCGACAGATACGCAGTATTTT. This translates into CASSKRASTDTQYF.

The V gene is TRBV9, the J gene TRBJ2-3; 11 bases line up with TRBD2. Germline-derived CDR1 and CDR2 are SGDLS and YYNGEE. CDR3 length equals 15 residues. V lost 3 bases and J lost 9; bases outside the gene matches: 9. For the CDR3, the DNA is TGTGCCAGCAGCGGTCTAGCGGGGGGTAGGGACACGCAGTATTTT. Amino acid sequence: CASSGLAGGRDTQYF. Supplemented by reference TRBV9 and TRBJ2-3, the full variable domain reads DSGVTQTPKHLITATGQRVTLRCSPRSGDLSVYWYQQSLDQGLQFLIQYYNGEERAKGNILERFSAQQFPDLHSELNLSSLELGDSALYFCASSGLAGGRDTQYFGPGTRLTVL.

The chain carries TRBV3-1 and TRBJ2-7; no firm D call. Trimming removed 6 bases at V and 5 bases at J, with 11 bases between. CDR3 size: 12 residues. Looked up from germline, CDR1 is LGHDT and CDR2 is YNNKEL (reference sequence). The CDR3 loop reads CASRGMGDEQYF. CDR3 in DNA: TGTGCCAGCAGGGGGATGGGCGACGAGCAGTACTTC.

V and J are TRBV20-1 and TRBJ1-4; no reliable D call. Deletions cut 0 bases from V and 8 bases from J, with 13 bases between. This CDR3 spans 14 amino acids. Germline V gene lookup returns CDR1 DFQATT and CDR2 SNEGSKA (reference sequence). CDR3 in DNA: TGCAGTGCTAGAGATCTCTTATGGATCGAAAAACTGTTTTTT. Its translation: CSARDLLWIEKLFF.

There are a few counts of this clonotype. The J gene is TRBJ1-1, the V gene TRBV6-2 or TRBV6-3; D remains ambiguous. CDR3 size: 15 residues. From germline, CDR1 is MNHEY and CDR2 SVGEGT. Trimming stripped 5 bases from V and 5 bases from J, with 18 bases between. CDR3 amino acids: CASSRPSQVGTEAFF. The CDR3 DNA is TGTGCCAGCAGTCGACCTTCGCAGGTTGGTACTGAAGCTTTCTTT.

The V gene is TRBV10-2, the J gene TRBJ1-3, with no clear D. This CDR3 is 13 amino acids long. CDR1 WSHSY and CDR2 SAAADI come from the germline V gene. V was shortened by 6 bases and J by 0 bases, with 6 bases between the two germline ends. The CDR3 reads CASRASSGNTIYF. CDR3 nucleotides: TGCGCCAGCAGGGCATCCTCTGGAAACACCATATATTTT.

V usage is TRBV7-2 and J usage is TRBJ2-1; TRBD1 matches 9 bases. The trim removed 4 bases at V and 8 bases at J, leaving 6 bases unmatched. This CDR3 has 14 residues. Per the germline V gene, CDR1 is SGHTA and CDR2 is FQGNSA. The CDR3 reads CASSSQGAYDEQFF. CDR3 sequence (DNA): TGTGCCAGCAGCTCACAGGGGGCTTACGATGAGCAGTTCTTC.

This chain joins TRBV9 and TRBJ2-5, with D perhaps TRBD1 or TRBD2 (5 bases each). Germline CDR1 reads SGDLS; CDR2 reads YYNGEE. The CDR3 contains 14 residues. The V end was cut by 4 bases, the J end by 2 bases, with 12 bases between. The CDR3: CASSTPGAQETQYF. DNA for the CDR3: TGTGCCAGCAGCACCCCCGGGGCTCAAGAGACCCAGTACTTC.

The genes are TRBV4-1 and TRBJ2-5; the D gene is possibly TRBD2 (6 bases). The CDR3 runs 13 residues. V was shortened by 4 bases and J by 2 bases, with 8 bases between the two germline ends. Per the germline V gene, CDR1 is MGHRA and CDR2 is YSYEKL. This chain's CDR3 is CASSRLVQETQYF. The CDR3 nucleotides read TGCGCCAGCAGCCGACTAGTGCAAGAGACCCAGTACTTC.

This clonotype is labeled as medium-sized. V and J are TRBV12-3 or TRBV12-4 and TRBJ2-7; TRBD2 matches at 9 bases. Trimming removed 3 bases from V and 7 bases from J; junction bases left unmatched: 7. The CDR3 has 14 residues. The CDR3 here is CASSFGGGAGEQYF. The CDR3, as DNA: TGTGCCAGCAGTTTTGGCGGGGGGGCCGGTGAGCAGTACTTC.

This clonotype was detected ten times or more. The V and J genes are TRBV7-8 and TRBJ2-3; 14 bases fit TRBD2. The V gene end was trimmed by 0 bases and the J gene end by 4 bases; junction bases not matched to a gene: 12. The CDR3 contains 20 residues. Per the germline V gene, CDR1 is SGHVS and CDR2 is FQNEAQ. The CDR3 loop is CASSLALGTSGGPLADTQYF. In nucleotides, the CDR3 is TGTGCCAGCAGCTTAGCGCTAGGGACTAGCGGGGGCCCATTAGCAGATACGCAGTATTTT.

The rearrangement joins TRBV6-2 or TRBV6-3 to TRBJ2-7, with D uncertain. The length of the CDR3 is 12 residues. Trimming left V 4 bases short and J 4 bases short, with 8 bases between. The germline gives CDR1 MNHEY, CDR2 SVGEGT. The CDR3 spells CASSSRLYEQYF. The CDR3 region has the DNA TGTGCCAGCAGTTCACGGTTATACGAGCAGTACTTC.

CDR3 region: CASSFGEGGIIQYF. Written as DNA, the CDR3 is TGTGCCAGCAGTTTTGGGGAAGGGGGAATCATTCAGTACTTC. The chain carries TRBV12-3 or TRBV12-4 and TRBJ2-4; possible D gene TRBD1, 6 bases. The CDR3 consists of 14 residues. The V end was cut by 3 bases, the J end by 9 bases, with 15 bases between.

This clonotype was found a few times. The V gene is TRBV7-9, the J gene TRBJ2-3; 7 bases agree with TRBD1. With V trimmed by 8 bases and J by 6 bases, 14 bases remained unmatched. Germline CDR1 and CDR2: SEHNR and FQNEAQ (reference sequence). The CDR3 extends over 15 amino acids. In nucleotides, the CDR3 is TGTGCCAGCCTAAAGGGGGCCGGCGGACGTGATACGCAGTATTTT. It translates to CASLKGAGGRDTQYF.

This clonotype occurred many times. The chain couples TRBV5-1 to TRBJ2-2; possible D gene TRBD2, 7 bases. Germline CDR1 and CDR2: SGHRS and YFSETQ. The CDR3 length is 16 residues. Trimming took off 4 bases at V and 5 bases at J, with 18 bases between the two ends. In nucleotides, the CDR3 is TGCGCCAGCAGCCCCCGGGGAGGGGGTGTAACCGGGGAGCTGTTTTTT. It is translated as CASSPRGGGVTGELFF.

To note about this clonotype: This sequence may be a read error, since a much larger clone differs from it by one base. The chain has TRBV7-2 and TRBJ2-3; no reliable D call. The germline V and J ends were trimmed by 5 bases and 6 bases, with 12 bases remaining between them. From germline, CDR1 is SGHTA and CDR2 FQGNSA. This CDR3 is 13 amino acids long. CDR3: CASSTNQRDTQYF. The CDR3 bases are TGTGCCAGCAGCACGAACCAACGGGATACGCAGTATTTT.

This clonotype was counted only a few times. The chain links TRBV2 to TRBJ1-1, with D unresolved. CDR1 SNHLY and CDR2 FYNNEI come from the germline V gene. V was clipped by 2 bases and J by 0 bases, with 16 bases between them. This CDR3 has 17 amino acids. In nucleotides, the CDR3 is TGTGCCAGCAGTGAATTCCTCGGTAGGACCATGAACACTGAAGCTTTCTTT. This translates into CASSEFLGRTMNTEAFF.

V usage is TRBV23-1 and J usage is TRBJ1-6; the D is unclear. TRBV23-1 is an ORF; its function is uncertain. This CDR3 has 15 amino acids. Trimming took 0 bases from V and 10 from J, leaving 13 bases between them. The CDR3 region is CASSQSPGLRSPLHF. The CDR3 nucleotides read TGCGCCAGCAGTCAATCGCCCGGTCTGCGATCACCCCTCCACTTT.

This clonotype appeared a few times. V is TRBV4-3 and J is TRBJ2-7; D remains unclear. The CDR3 runs 15 residues. Germline V gives CDR1 LGHNA, CDR2 YSLEER. The V gene lost 0 bases and the J gene lost 5 bases, with 14 bases spanning the gap. The CDR3 DNA reads TGCGCCAGCAGCCAAGATTTGGTGGAACAGAACGAGCAGTACTTC. Its protein is CASSQDLVEQNEQYF.

This clonotype came up many times. The V and J genes are TRBV5-1 and TRBJ2-3; possibly TRBD2 for D (6 bases). V was clipped by 0 bases and J by 1 base, with 12 bases between them. This CDR3 has 16 amino acids. Per the germline V gene, CDR1 is SGHRS and CDR2 is YFSETQ. The CDR3 protein is CASSLGSGPRTDTQYF. The CDR3 DNA reads as TGCGCCAGCAGCTTGGGGAGCGGGCCCCGCACAGATACGCAGTATTTT. Drawing the rest from reference TRBV5-1 and TRBJ2-3, the complete variable domain is KAGVTQTPRYLIKTRGQQVTLSCSPISGHRSVSWYQQTPGQGLQFLFEYFSETQRNKGNFPGRFSGRQFSNSRSEMNVSTLELGDSALYLCASSLGSGPRTDTQYFGPGTRLTVL.

This sequence joins TRBV7-2 and TRBJ1-3; D remains ambiguous. The germline gives CDR1 SGHTA, CDR2 FQGNSA. The CDR3 loop spans 16 amino acids. The V and J ends lost 0 bases and 4 bases respectively, with 13 bases between them. The chain's CDR3 is CASSLAYNQAGNTIYF. The CDR3 nucleotides are TGTGCCAGCAGCTTAGCGTACAATCAGGCCGGAAACACCATATATTTT.

The rearrangement uses TRBV7-9 and TRBJ2-3; D call uncertain. CDR3 length: 14 amino acids. V was cut by 3 bases and J by 2 bases, with 9 bases left in between. Germline loops: CDR1 SEHNR, CDR2 FQNEAQ (reference sequence). CDR3 sequence (DNA): TGTGCCAGCAGCTTCCAGGAGCACACAGATACGCAGTATTTT. Translated, it gives CASSFQEHTDTQYF.